This TCR beta chain was retrieved from a study of cytotoxic CD8 clonotypes in ibrutinib-treated CLL. Study summary: The subjects consisted of roughly 12 relapsed/refractory and around 15 treatment-naive individuals, with approximately 18 IGHV unmutated.

With regard to this clone: Its cognate antigen is unknown.

Genomic DNA in an amount of approximately 2 micrograms was extracted from cryopreserved PBMCs and used for the preparation of TCR beta libraries. Study results and limitations: Stable or contracted on treatment, public clonotypes were also uncommon.

Target depth was 1 in 200,000 to 1 in 1 million T cells, about 10x per clonotype. The repertoire was sequenced with immunoSEQ multiplex PCR; TCRdb's copy has only in-frame clones and lacks some. The data contain some 200,000 clones, roughly 65% of them singletons. Germline V gene lookup returns CDR1 SEHNR and CDR2 FQNEAQ (reference sequence). The CDR3 loop spans 13 amino acids. V lost 10 bases to trimming and J lost 0 bases, with 13 bases between them. The chain has TRBV7-9 and TRBJ2-7; weak D call: TRBD2 (5 bases). This clonotype was sampled from a human donor with chronic lymphocytic leukemia. Source: PBMCs, taken after 12 months of ibrutinib treatment. CDR3 nucleotides: TGTGCCACAAAGATAGGGAGCTCCTACGAGCAGTACTTC. It is translated as CATKIGSSYEQYF.